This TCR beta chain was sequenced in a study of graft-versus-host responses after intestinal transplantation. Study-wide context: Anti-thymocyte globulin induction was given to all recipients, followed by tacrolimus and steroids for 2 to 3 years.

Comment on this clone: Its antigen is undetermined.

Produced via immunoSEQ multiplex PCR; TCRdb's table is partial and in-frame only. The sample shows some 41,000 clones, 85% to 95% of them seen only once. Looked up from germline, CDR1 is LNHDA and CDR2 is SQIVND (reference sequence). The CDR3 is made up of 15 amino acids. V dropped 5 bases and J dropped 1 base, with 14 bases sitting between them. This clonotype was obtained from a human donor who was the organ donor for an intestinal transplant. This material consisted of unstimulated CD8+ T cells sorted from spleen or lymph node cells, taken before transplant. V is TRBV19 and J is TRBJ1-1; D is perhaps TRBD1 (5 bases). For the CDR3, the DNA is TGTGCCAGTAGTTTGGTGGGGACGGCGAACACTGAAGCTTTCTTT. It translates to CASSLVGTANTEAFF.